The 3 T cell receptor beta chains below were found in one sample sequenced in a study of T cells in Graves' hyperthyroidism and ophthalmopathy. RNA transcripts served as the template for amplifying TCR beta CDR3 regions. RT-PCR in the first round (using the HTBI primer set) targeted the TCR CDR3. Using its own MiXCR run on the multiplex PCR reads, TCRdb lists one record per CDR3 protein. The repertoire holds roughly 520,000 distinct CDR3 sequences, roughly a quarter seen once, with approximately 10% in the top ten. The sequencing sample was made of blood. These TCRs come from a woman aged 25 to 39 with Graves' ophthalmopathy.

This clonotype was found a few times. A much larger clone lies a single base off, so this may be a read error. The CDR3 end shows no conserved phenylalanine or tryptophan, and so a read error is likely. Written as DNA, the CDR3 is TGTGCCAGCAGCTTAGGGGACAGGGCTGGGGCCAACGTCCTGACTGTC. This translates into CASSLGDRAGANVLTV. The chain recombines TRBV7-3 with TRBJ2-6, with 9 bases identical to TRBD1. From germline, CDR1 is SGHTA and CDR2 FQGTGA. The CDR3 extends over 16 amino acids. J lost 2 bases, V lost 2 bases, and 1 base had no gene match.

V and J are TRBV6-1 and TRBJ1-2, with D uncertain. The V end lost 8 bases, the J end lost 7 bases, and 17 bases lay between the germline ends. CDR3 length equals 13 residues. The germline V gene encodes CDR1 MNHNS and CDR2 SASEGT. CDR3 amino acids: CASGHQKSSGYTF. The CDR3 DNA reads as TGTGCCAGCGGTCATCAGAAAAGTTCTGGCTACACCTTC.

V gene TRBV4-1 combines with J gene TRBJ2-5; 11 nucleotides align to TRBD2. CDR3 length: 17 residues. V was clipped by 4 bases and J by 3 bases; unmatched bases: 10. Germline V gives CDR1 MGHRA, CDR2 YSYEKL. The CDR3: CASSPRHATSGEETQYF. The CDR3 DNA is TGCGCCAGCAGCCCCAGACACGCGACTAGCGGGGAAGAGACCCAGTACTTC.